Described below is a single TCR beta chain sequence and its context. There are 14 residues in the CDR3. This specimen comes from a study of monozygotic twins with inflammatory bowel disease. Total RNA, at 3,500 to 4,000 ng, went into every TCR library. After re-calling the 5' RACE reads, TCRdb lists one entry per CDR3 protein, DNA absent. The sample's table shows approximately 160,000 distinct CDR3 sequences. The chain joins TRBV12-3 or TRBV12-4 to TRBJ2-3; TCRdb selects TRBD2, and the lack of DNA leaves this call unchecked. The TCR comes from a human donor with ulcerative colitis or Crohn's disease, or a healthy co-twin of an affected twin (not recorded which). The sequenced material came from blood. The CDR3 sequence: CASSFSGRADTQYF.